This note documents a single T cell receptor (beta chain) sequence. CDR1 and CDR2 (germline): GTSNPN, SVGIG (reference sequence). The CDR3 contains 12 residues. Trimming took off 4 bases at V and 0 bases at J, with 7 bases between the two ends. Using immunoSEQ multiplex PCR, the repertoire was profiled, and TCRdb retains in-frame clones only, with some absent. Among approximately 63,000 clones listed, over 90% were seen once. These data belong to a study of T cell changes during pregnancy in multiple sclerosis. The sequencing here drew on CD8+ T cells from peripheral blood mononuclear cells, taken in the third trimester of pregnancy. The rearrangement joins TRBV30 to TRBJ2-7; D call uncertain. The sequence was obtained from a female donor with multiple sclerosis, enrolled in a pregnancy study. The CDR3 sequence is CAWITNSYEQYF. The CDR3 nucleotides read TGTGCCTGGATTACAAACTCCTACGAGCAGTACTTC.